What follows are 28 T cell receptor beta chains derived from one specimen sequenced in a study of tumor and adjacent non-tumor tissue in lung cancer. A modified ARM-PCR protocol with three rounds of nested PCR amplified TCRbeta. TCRdb recomputed calls from the multiplex PCR reads with MiXCR, one row per CDR3 protein. Of fewer than 120,000 distinct CDR3 sequences in the sample, 75% to 90% are singletons; the top ten hold 20% to 25%. No cell sorting was done before RNA was extracted from the tissue. The sequenced sample consisted of lung tumor tissue. The receptors derive from a man in his sixties or seventies with non-small cell lung cancer.

The chain employs TRBV5-1 and TRBJ2-5, with D perhaps matching TRBD1 or TRBD2 (5 bases each). The CDR3 is 14 amino acids. CDR1 SGHRS and CDR2 YFSETQ come from the germline V gene. Trimming shortened V by 6 bases and J by 1 base, and 13 bases separated the two germline ends. The CDR3 here is CASKIGTIQETQYF. CDR3 in DNA: TGCGCCAGCAAAATTGGGACCATCCAAGAGACCCAGTACTTC.

A remark on this clonotype: Germline is not matched at one junction end, which may reflect a read error. The chain combines TRBV12-3 or TRBV12-4 with TRBJ1-2; D not resolved. The CDR3 has 13 residues. Written as DNA, the CDR3 is TGTGTCAGCAGTTTAGGATATCCCTATGGCTACACGTTC. Translating gives CVSSLGYPYGYTF.

Details on this clonotype: Compared with germline, one end of the junction differs, possibly owing to a read error. The V and J genes are TRBV6-1 and TRBJ1-2; 10 bases map to TRBD1. Germline lookup yields CDR1 MNHNS and CDR2 SASEGT. CDR3 length: 16 amino acids. The CDR3 coding sequence is TGTGTCAGCACCGTAGACAGGGGGCGCATTAACTATGGCTACACCTTC. Amino acids: CVSTVDRGRINYGYTF.

As to this clonotype: Mismatch with germline at one junction end may stem from a read error. The chain combines TRBV11-1 with TRBJ1-1; D may be TRBD1 (6 bases). The CDR3 has 14 amino acids. The V gene's germline CDR1 is SGHAT and CDR2 FQDESV (reference sequence). In nucleotides, the CDR3 is TGTGCCAGCAGCCAGGGGACAAGGTACACTGAAACTCTCTTT. Encoded protein: CASSQGTRYTETLF.

The rearrangement joins TRBV4-2 to TRBJ2-7; 7 positions match TRBD2. V gave up 4 bases and J gave up 7 bases; unmatched junction bases: 16. The CDR3 is 16 amino acids. Germline V gene lookup returns CDR1 LGHNA and CDR2 YNFKEQ. The DNA for the CDR3 is TGTGCCAGCAGCCCACTGATACTGACGGGAGGAAAGGAGCAGTACTTC. Translated, it gives CASSPLILTGGKEQYF.

This sequence joins TRBV6-1 and TRBJ1-4, with D possibly TRBD1 on 5 matching bases. Germline loops: CDR1 MNHNS, CDR2 SASEGT. This CDR3 is built from 14 residues. V shed 7 bases and J shed 4 bases, with 13 bases lying between them. The CDR3 reads CASTDSASNEKLFF. The CDR3 coding sequence is TGTGCCAGCACCGACAGTGCAAGTAATGAAAAACTGTTTTTT.

Only a few counts were recorded for this clonotype. At one end the junction does not follow the germline gene, possibly because of a read error. This sequence joins TRBV20-1 and TRBJ1-3; maybe TRBD1 (5 bases). Germline V gene sequence: CDR1 DFQATT, CDR2 SNEGSKA (reference sequence). The CDR3 runs 16 residues. The CDR3 nucleotides are TGTAGTGCTAGAGATCGGATAGCAGGGAAGAAAAACACCATATATTTT. This translates into CSARDRIAGKKNTIYF.

This clonotype has more than one count but fewer than ten. Compared with germline, one end of the junction differs, possibly owing to a read error. The chain links TRBV12-3 or TRBV12-4 to TRBJ2-5; D is ambiguous. The CDR3 length is 13 residues. The CDR3 here is CANSLISSETQYF. DNA of the CDR3: TGTGCCAACAGTTTAATTAGCTCAGAGACCCAGTACTTC.

As regards this clonotype: A much larger clone differs from this one at a single base, so this may be a read error. The genes are TRBV20-1 and TRBJ2-3; D is perhaps TRBD1 or TRBD2 (5 bases each). Germline V lookup: CDR1 DFQATT, CDR2 SNEGSKA (reference sequence). The CDR3 extends over 13 amino acids. The CDR3 nucleotides read TGCAGTGCTAGAGATTTGAGGGGAGATACGCAGAATTTT. As protein: CSARDLRGDTQNF.

With respect to this clonotype: Possible read error: a much larger clone is one base away. The J gene is TRBJ2-3, the V gene TRBV28; 15 nucleotides agree with TRBD2. Germline values: CDR1 MDHEN, CDR2 SYDVKM. The V segment lost 6 bases and the J segment 5 bases; nucleotides outside the gene matches: 12. The CDR3 totals 18 residues. The CDR3 is CASSPGLAGGWDKDTQYF. The DNA of the CDR3 is TGTGCCAGCAGCCCGGGACTAGCGGGAGGCTGGGACAAAGATACGCAGTATTTT.

J is TRBJ2-3 and V is TRBV11-2; weak D call: TRBD1 (5 bases). Germline V gene sequence: CDR1 SGHAT, CDR2 FQNNGV. This CDR3 is 14 amino acids long. Trimming cost V 10 bases and J 9 bases, with 23 bases left between them. The chain's CDR3 is CANRLTPGSNTQYF. Written as DNA, the CDR3 is TGTGCCAACAGGCTAACCCCAGGGTCAAACACGCAGTATTTT.

This clonotype occurred once. The junction departs from germline at one end; a sequencing error may be responsible. The V and J genes are TRBV5-5 and TRBJ1-1; 12 bases line up with TRBD1. This CDR3 has 18 residues. Looked up from germline, CDR1 is SGHKS and CDR2 is YYEKEE (reference sequence). CDR3 protein: CVNSYKPGQGAGMTEVFF. The CDR3 DNA sequence: TGTGTCAACAGTTACAAGCCGGGACAGGGGGCGGGTATGACTGAAGTTTTCTTT.

In regard to this clonotype: The junction differs from germline at one of its ends, possibly a read error. The chain carries TRBV11-2 and TRBJ2-2; TRBD1 matches 7 bases. The CDR3 totals 16 residues. The germline CDR1 and CDR2 sequences are SGHAT and FQNNGV. CDR3 protein: CARSLMGTGVAGELFF. The CDR3 region has the DNA TGTGCCAGGAGCTTAATGGGCACAGGGGTTGCCGGGGAGCTCTTTTTT.

For this clonotype: At one end, the junction sequence differs from germline, possibly due to a read error. V and J are TRBV6-6 and TRBJ2-1; D uncertain. Germline V gene data show CDR1 as MNHNY and CDR2 as SVGAGI (reference sequence). This CDR3 is built from 16 residues. This chain's CDR3 is CASSPLGSASCNEQFF. The CDR3 DNA reads as TGTGCCAGCAGTCCACTGGGTTCGGCCTCCTGCAATGAGCAGTTCTTC.

J is TRBJ2-1 and V is TRBV29-1; TRBD2 might be the D (6 bases). The CDR3 loop spans 14 amino acids. V lost 6 bases to trimming and J lost 9 bases, with 21 bases between them. CDR1 SQVTM and CDR2 ANQGSEA come from the germline V gene. The CDR3 here is CSVIPSWRASEQFF. In nucleotides, the CDR3 is TGCAGCGTCATTCCTAGCTGGAGGGCCAGTGAGCAGTTCTTC.

Note on this clonotype: At one of its ends the junction is not consistent with the germline gene, which may arise from a read error. This rearrangement joins TRBV12-5 to TRBJ1-2, with D perhaps TRBD1 (6 bases). The length of the CDR3 is 13 residues. Germline lookup yields CDR1 LGHNT and CDR2 FRNRAP. The CDR3: CASDRTDRSGYTF. As DNA, the CDR3 is TGTGCTAGTGACCGCACTGACAGGAGTGGCTACACCTTT.

Worth noting for this clonotype: Relative to the germline gene, one junction end is altered; a read error may explain this. This chain links TRBV12-3 or TRBV12-4 with TRBJ2-3; no firm D call. CDR3 length equals 11 residues. CDR3 region: CVSIIKDTQYF. The CDR3 bases are TGTGTTAGCATTATTAAAGATACGCAATATTTT.

A word on this clonotype: A junction end diverges from the germline sequence, so it may reflect a read error. The rearrangement links TRBV4-1 to TRBJ2-1; possibly TRBD1 or TRBD2 for D (5 bases each). The germline V gene encodes CDR1 MGHRA and CDR2 YSYEKL. The CDR3 totals 17 residues. The CDR3 nucleotides read TGCGCCAGCAGCCAGGTCTTTAACGGGACGGGGTGGAATGAGCAATTCTTC. Translating gives CASSQVFNGTGWNEQFF.

As for this clonotype: Here the CDR3 omits its conserved ending phenylalanine or tryptophan, so a read error is the likely source. The chain carries TRBV11-3 and TRBJ2-2; the D is unclear. The V and J ends lost 1 base and 7 bases respectively, with 7 bases between them. The V gene's germline CDR1 is SGHNT and CDR2 YENEEA. CDR3 length equals 13 residues. The CDR3 region is CASSLASRGELFL. DNA for the CDR3: TGTGCCAGCAGCTTAGCTTCCCGCGGGGAGCTGTTTCTT.

In regard to this clonotype: At one end the junction does not follow the germline gene, possibly because of a read error. For the CDR3, the DNA is TGTAGCGTTGTGGCAGGGGGAGAGACTCAGTACTTC. Translated: CSVVAGGETQYF. The V and J genes are TRBV29-1 and TRBJ2-5; 7 bases are shared with TRBD1. CDR1 is SQVTM and CDR2 is ANQGSEA in the germline V gene. CDR3 length: 12 amino acids.

Worth noting for this clonotype: The missing conserved phenylalanine or tryptophan at the end of this CDR3 makes a read error likely. No DNA is shown, since the ends of the CDR3 on it are uncertain; the CDR3 is the one TCRdb lists. This chain joins TRBV4-2 and TRBJ2-5; TRBD2 was called by the table and not checked on the DNA. The CDR3 length is 13 residues, termini included. The V gene's germline CDR1 is LGHNA and CDR2 YNFKEQ. CDR3 residues: CASSQASEETHYL.

Concerning this clonotype itself: A much larger clonotype is one base distant, so this may be a read error. The V call is TRBV20-1, the J call TRBJ2-1, with D possibly TRBD2 on 5 matching bases. Germline V CDR1 and CDR2: DFQATT, SNEGSKA (reference sequence). This CDR3 has 14 residues. V was clipped by 3 bases and J by 6 bases, with 15 bases between them. The CDR3 sequence is CSARTGIGFNEQFF. The CDR3 DNA sequence: TGCAGTGCTAGGACCGGGATAGGGTTCAATGAGCAGTTCTTC.

On this clonotype itself: Germline is not matched at one junction end, which may reflect a read error. The chain couples TRBV4-3 to TRBJ2-5; D is undetermined. Germline V gives CDR1 LGHNA, CDR2 YSLEER. The CDR3 covers 14 residues. The CDR3 nucleotides are TGCGCTAACAGCCAACAGTGTAGGCAAGAGAGCCAGTACTTC. Translation: CANSQQCRQESQYF.

To note about this clonotype: The conserved final phenylalanine or tryptophan is absent from the CDR3, which likely points to a read error. This chain uses TRBV11-2 with TRBJ1-1, with D unclear. The CDR3 is made up of 12 amino acids. CDR1 SGHAT and CDR2 FQNNGV come from the germline V gene. CDR3 sequence reads: CASSKDRRDAFL. CDR3 bases: TGTGCGAGCAGCAAGGATAGGCGAGACGCTTTCTTA.

With regard to this clonotype: The junction departs from germline at one end; a sequencing error may be responsible. The chain has TRBV20-1 and TRBJ2-7; 8 bases agree with TRBD1. Germline V CDR1 and CDR2: DFQATT, SNEGSKA (reference sequence). This CDR3 has 13 amino acids. The CDR3 protein is CSAEPTGVYELYF. The DNA of the CDR3 is TGCAGCGCGGAGCCGACAGGGGTTTACGAGCTGTACTTC.

At least ten counts were recorded for this clonotype. The chain has TRBV10-1 and TRBJ2-3; D call uncertain. The germline V and J ends were trimmed by 6 bases and 3 bases, with 19 bases remaining between them. Germline lookup yields CDR1 WNHNN and CDR2 SYGVQD (reference sequence). CDR3 length: 16 amino acids. In nucleotides, the CDR3 is TGCGCCAGCAGCGAAGGGAACGGACCATCAACAGATACGCAGTATTTT. This gives the protein CASSEGNGPSTDTQYF.

A word on this clonotype: Its ends do not fully match the called genes, so a read error is possible. V and J are TRBV11-2 and TRBJ2-3; D ambiguous. Per the germline V gene, CDR1 is SGHAT and CDR2 is FQNNGV. There are 13 residues in the CDR3. This CDR3 reads CATSGRSTYTQYF. For the CDR3, the DNA is TGTGCCACGTCTGGTCGGAGTACATATACGCAGTATTTC.

This chain links TRBV29-1 with TRBJ2-5; tentative D call: TRBD1 (5 bases). V lost 8 bases, J lost 6 bases, and 16 bases lay in between. This CDR3 has 12 amino acids. Looked up from germline, CDR1 is SQVTM and CDR2 is ANQGSEA. In DNA, the CDR3 is TGCAGCATTGCGACAGACTCCCAGACCCAGTACTTC. It translates to CSIATDSQTQYF. The full variable domain, rest sourced from reference TRBV29-1 and TRBJ2-5, is SAVISQKPSRDICQRGTSLTIQCQVDSQVTMMFWYRQQPGQSLTLIATANQGSEATYESGFVIDKFPISRPNLTFSTLTVSNMSPEDSSIYLCSIATDSQTQYFGPGTRLLVL.